The 14 T cell receptor beta chains in this list originate from one sample, sequenced in a study of control samples from healthy donors and cancer patients. Assay used: immunoSEQ multiplex PCR; TCRdb lists only in-frame clones, some missing. The sample includes around 80,000 clones, nearly 90% seen only once; the top ten take 5% to 7%. Material for sequencing was blood. These receptors came from a woman aged 50 to 60 in good health.

This chain's CDR3 is CASSQETLESEAFF. In DNA form, the CDR3 reads TGTGCCAGCAGCCAAGAGACTCTTGAGTCTGAAGCTTTCTTT. The chain is built from TRBV14 and TRBJ1-1, with no clear D. Germline lookup yields CDR1 SGHDN and CDR2 FVKESK. The CDR3 extends over 14 amino acids. Trimming removed 0 bases from V and 6 bases from J, with 11 bases in between.

The chain uses TRBV5-1 and TRBJ1-4; 8 nucleotides line up with TRBD1. The CDR3 totals 15 residues. V dropped 4 bases and J dropped 8; count of bases not matched to a gene: 10. The germline V gene has CDR1 SGHRS and CDR2 YFSETQ. The CDR3 region is CASSPGGTGGEKLFF. The CDR3 nucleotides read TGCGCCAGCAGCCCGGGAGGGACAGGAGGGGAAAAACTGTTTTTT.

The rearrangement uses TRBV5-1 and TRBJ2-7; perhaps TRBD2 as D (5 bases). Germline V gene lookup returns CDR1 SGHRS and CDR2 YFSETQ. Trimming shortened V by 7 bases and J by 3 bases, and 14 bases separated the two germline ends. This CDR3 is 13 amino acids long. The CDR3 bases are TGCGCCAGCGGACTCGACGGTAACTACGAGCAGTACTTC. Amino acid sequence: CASGLDGNYEQYF. Full variable domain (remainder filled in from reference TRBV5-1 and TRBJ2-7): KAGVTQTPRYLIKTRGQQVTLSCSPISGHRSVSWYQQTPGQGLQFLFEYFSETQRNKGNFPGRFSGRQFSNSRSEMNVSTLELGDSALYLCASGLDGNYEQYFGPGTRLTVT.

The V and J genes are TRBV29-1 and TRBJ1-1, with 11 bases matching TRBD1. The ends lost 7 bases at V and 3 bases at J; junction bases unmatched: 4. Germline CDR1 and CDR2: SQVTM and ANQGSEA. This CDR3 has 13 amino acids. CDR3 sequence (DNA): TGCAGCGACGGACAGGGGGCGTACACTGAAGCTTTCTTT. Its protein product is CSDGQGAYTEAFF.

This rearrangement joins TRBV7-9 to TRBJ1-6, with unresolved D. CDR1 is SEHNR, CDR2 FQNEAQ, per germline (reference sequence). This CDR3 is built from 16 residues. Deletions cut 4 bases from V and 9 bases from J, with 19 bases between. The CDR3 DNA is TGTGCCAGCAGCTCAGGATTAGATTTCTTAGGTTCACCCCTCCACTTT. Translation gives CASSSGLDFLGSPLHF.

V and J are TRBV6-6 and TRBJ1-5; 7 bases agree with TRBD1. The CDR3 covers 11 residues. Germline V gene data show CDR1 as MNHNY and CDR2 as SVGAGI (reference sequence). CDR3 residues: CAGGGSQPQHF. In DNA form, the CDR3 reads TGTGCTGGAGGGGGCAGTCAGCCCCAGCATTTT.

The table lists this clone with a few counts. This chain uses TRBV10-2 with TRBJ1-2; 9 bases map to TRBD1. Germline V lookup: CDR1 WSHSY, CDR2 SAAADI. The CDR3 extends over 14 amino acids. With 11 bases clipped from V and 3 bases from J, the junction kept 10 bases outside the gene matches. The CDR3 loop is CAAKPGQGDYGYTF. CDR3 DNA: TGCGCCGCTAAGCCGGGACAGGGCGACTATGGCTACACCTTC.

The chain has TRBV6-6 and TRBJ1-2; possibly TRBD1 for D (5 bases). Germline-derived CDR1 and CDR2 are MNHNY and SVGAGI (reference sequence). Trimming shortened V by 5 bases and J by 5 bases, and 21 bases separated the two germline ends. CDR3 length: 16 residues. Written as DNA, the CDR3 is TGTGCCAGCAGTCTCCAGGCAGGGAGAGGCAATTATGGCTACACCTTC. Translating gives CASSLQAGRGNYGYTF.

The chain has TRBV9 and TRBJ2-2; the D call may be TRBD1 or TRBD2 (6 bases each). V gave up 3 bases and J gave up 2 bases, with 11 bases separating them. The CDR3 extends over 15 amino acids. CDR1 SGDLS and CDR2 YYNGEE come from the germline V gene. The CDR3 region is CASSEGGRNTGELFF. In DNA, the CDR3 is TGTGCCAGCAGCGAGGGGGGTAGAAACACCGGGGAGCTGTTTTTT. Drawing the rest from reference TRBV9 and TRBJ2-2, the complete variable domain is DSGVTQTPKHLITATGQRVTLRCSPRSGDLSVYWYQQSLDQGLQFLIQYYNGEERAKGNILERFSAQQFPDLHSELNLSSLELGDSALYFCASSEGGRNTGELFFGEGSRLTVL.

The CDR3 DNA sequence: TGTGCCAGTACCGGGGAATTGGGTGAAGCTTTCTTT. Protein: CASTGELGEAFF. V gene TRBV19 combines with J gene TRBJ1-1; D not resolved. The CDR3 loop spans 12 amino acids. The germline gives CDR1 LNHDA, CDR2 SQIVND (reference sequence). The V gene lost 7 bases and the J gene lost 7 bases, with 13 bases spanning the gap.

This clone was seen just once. The J gene is TRBJ1-1, the V gene TRBV15, with D possibly matching TRBD1 (5 bases). The CDR3 extends over 14 amino acids. Germline V CDR1 and CDR2: LNHNV, YYDKDF (reference sequence). Deletions cut 7 bases from V and 5 bases from J, with 17 bases between. CDR3 coding DNA: TGTGCCACCACCCTAATGCAGGGATTGACTGAAGCTTTCTTT. It translates to CATTLMQGLTEAFF.

This clone was picked up one time. This rearrangement joins TRBV18 to TRBJ1-1; no clear D gene. Germline CDR1 is KGHSH and CDR2 is LQKENI. This CDR3 contains 12 residues. V lost 4 bases, J lost 4 bases, and 7 bases lay in between. The CDR3 nucleotides read TGTGCCAGCTCACTGGAGGGCACTGAAGCTTTCTTT. Translated, it gives CASSLEGTEAFF.

A remark on this clone: A junction boundary mismatches the germline segment, possibly from a read error. This rearrangement joins TRBV2 to TRBJ1-2; a possible D gene is TRBD1 (6 bases). Looked up from germline, CDR1 is SNHLY and CDR2 is FYNNEI. The length of the CDR3 is 14 residues. The chain's CDR3 is CASNEQGSNYGYTF. The CDR3 DNA reads TGTGCCAGCAATGAACAGGGATCTAACTATGGCTACACCTTC.

J is TRBJ2-2 and V is TRBV4-1; possible D gene TRBD2, 5 bases. The CDR3 is made up of 17 amino acids. Germline V gene sequence: CDR1 MGHRA, CDR2 YSYEKL. The V gene lost 1 base and the J gene lost 0 bases, with 12 bases spanning the gap. CDR3 region: CASSQVLGLTNTGELFF. CDR3 DNA sequence: TGCGCCAGCAGCCAAGTTCTCGGACTGACGAACACCGGGGAGCTGTTTTTT.